A single sample is the source of the 30 T cell receptor beta chains below, sequenced in a study of T cell responses to AZD1222 COVID-19 vaccine. TCRdb's table, derived via immunoSEQ multiplex PCR, lists solely in-frame clones and lacks some. The data show roughly 150,000 clones, 70% to 90% seen once. The input for sequencing was peripheral blood, taken on day 0 of AZD1222 vaccination. These receptors came from an adult in good health.

The genes are TRBV7-2 and TRBJ1-5; TRBD1 is a possible D gene (6 bases). CDR1 is SGHTA and CDR2 is FQGNSA in the germline V gene. The V end lost 2 bases, the J end lost 1 base, and 6 bases lay between the germline ends. The CDR3 is 14 amino acids. Here the CDR3 DNA reads TGTGCCAGCAGCTTACAGGGGAGCAATCAGCCCCAGCATTTT. It translates to CASSLQGSNQPQHF. Together with reference TRBV7-2 and TRBJ1-5, the CDR3 gives the full variable domain: GAGVSQSPSNKVTEKGKDVELRCDPISGHTALYWYRQSLGQGLEFLIYFQGNSAPDKSGLPSDRFSAERTGGSVSTLTIQRTQQEDSAVYLCASSLQGSNQPQHFGDGTRLSIL.

This clone was seen once. V and J are TRBV6-4 and TRBJ1-1; 8 nucleotides align to TRBD1. The CDR3 has 14 residues. CDR1 and CDR2 (germline): MRHNA, SNTAGT. V lost 4 bases, J lost 1 base, and 2 bases stayed unmatched. The DNA of the CDR3 is TGTGCCAGCAGTGTAGGGACAGGGAACACTGAAGCTTTCTTT. This codes for CASSVGTGNTEAFF.

The rearrangement joins TRBV6-5 to TRBJ2-1; 7 positions match TRBD1. Per the germline V gene, CDR1 is MNHEY and CDR2 is SVGAGI. With 2 bases clipped from V and 4 bases from J, the junction kept 5 bases outside the gene matches. This CDR3 spans 15 amino acids. The CDR3 reads CASSYTRQGYNEQFF. The CDR3 DNA sequence: TGTGCCAGCAGTTACACCAGACAGGGATACAATGAGCAGTTCTTC.

This clone was detected only once. DNA of the CDR3: TGCAGTGCTCGAAAAAATGAAAAACTGTTTTTT. It specifies CSARKNEKLFF. V and J are TRBV20-1 and TRBJ1-4; D gene ambiguous. The CDR3 length is 11 residues. Germline V gene sequence: CDR1 DFQATT, CDR2 SNEGSKA (reference sequence). V gave up 5 bases and J gave up 5 bases, with 6 bases separating them.

This chain links TRBV5-6 with TRBJ2-2; 10 bases are a match to TRBD2. Looked up from germline, CDR1 is SGHDT and CDR2 is YYEEEE. There are 15 residues in the CDR3. The ends lost 4 bases at V and 5 bases at J; junction bases unmatched: 5. Here the CDR3 DNA reads TGTGCCAGCAGCGGACTAGCGGACGGGACCGGGGAGCTGTTTTTT. Translating it yields CASSGLADGTGELFF.

The chain links TRBV18 to TRBJ2-2, with TRBD1 matching 8 bases. Per the germline V gene, CDR1 is KGHSH and CDR2 is LQKENI. This CDR3 has 16 residues. V lost 3 bases and J lost 5; bases outside the gene matches: 8. The CDR3 DNA follows: TGTGCCAGCTCACCCCTGCGACAGGGGACGACCGGGGAGCTGTTTTTT. The encoded protein is CASSPLRQGTTGELFF.

The CDR3 sequence is CASSFEGAFLNTEAFF. The CDR3 DNA is TGTGCCAGCAGTTTCGAGGGGGCCTTTTTGAACACTGAAGCTTTCTTT. The rearrangement uses TRBV28 and TRBJ1-1; 7 bases fit TRBD1. Germline V gives CDR1 MDHEN, CDR2 SYDVKM. The CDR3 is 16 amino acids. V shed 3 bases and J 0 bases; nucleotides not matched to a gene: 7.

V and J are TRBV27 and TRBJ2-7, with 10 nucleotides matching TRBD2. The V gene's germline CDR1 is MNHEY and CDR2 SMNVEV (reference sequence). Trimming took 4 bases from V and 0 from J; bases not matched to a gene: 0. This CDR3 comprises 14 residues. As DNA, the CDR3 is TGTGCCAGCAGTTGGACTAGCGGCTCCTACGAGCAGTACTTC. This translates into CASSWTSGSYEQYF.

CDR3 protein: CASSSPRTGPHLGYTF. The DNA of the CDR3 is TGTGCCAGCAGCTCACCACGGACAGGACCTCATCTAGGCTACACCTTC. The genes are TRBV11-2 and TRBJ1-2; 7 bases match TRBD1. The CDR3 length is 16 residues. From germline, CDR1 is SGHAT and CDR2 FQNNGV. The junction had 16 bases not matched to a gene; V was cut back by 4 bases and J by 8 bases.

The CDR3 reads CASSLRTSGGLSLGELFF. CDR3 in DNA: TGTGCCAGCAGCTTAAGGACTAGCGGGGGCCTTTCCCTCGGGGAGCTGTTTTTT. V is TRBV7-2 and J is TRBJ2-2; the match to TRBD2 covers 13 bases. CDR3 length equals 18 residues. Germline CDR1 reads SGHTA; CDR2 reads FQGNSA. Trimming removed 2 bases from V and 7 bases from J; junction bases left unmatched: 10.

The chain joins TRBV15 to TRBJ1-5; 7 bases line up with TRBD1. The germline V gene encodes CDR1 LNHNV and CDR2 YYDKDF (reference sequence). The V gene end was trimmed by 2 bases and the J gene end by 7 bases; junction bases not matched to a gene: 11. The length of the CDR3 is 16 residues. Here the CDR3 reads CATSRPMTGTIQPQHF. CDR3 DNA: TGTGCCACCAGCAGACCAATGACAGGGACAATCCAGCCCCAGCATTTT.

The V gene is TRBV7-9, the J gene TRBJ1-2; D uncertain. Germline loops: CDR1 SEHNR, CDR2 FQNEAQ (reference sequence). Trimming stripped 5 bases from V and 4 bases from J, with 8 bases between. The CDR3 is made up of 12 amino acids. CDR3 loop: CASSHSPYGYTF. In DNA, the CDR3 is TGTGCCAGCAGCCATTCCCCCTATGGCTACACCTTC.

The chain carries TRBV5-1 and TRBJ1-1; D unclear. Trimming took off 5 bases at V and 1 base at J, with 6 bases between the two ends. The CDR3 is 12 residues long. CDR1 is SGHRS, CDR2 YFSETQ, per germline. The CDR3 coding sequence is TGCGCCAGCAGGCTCCGGAACACTGAAGCTTTCTTT. Protein: CASRLRNTEAFF.

The chain joins TRBV9 to TRBJ2-5, with TRBD2 identical over 9 bases. CDR3 length equals 15 residues. Per the germline V gene, CDR1 is SGDLS and CDR2 is YYNGEE. Unmatched junction bases numbered 4, after V lost 0 bases and J lost 4 bases. The CDR3 spells CASSVEGSGRETQYF. In nucleotides, the CDR3 is TGTGCCAGCAGCGTAGAGGGTAGCGGGAGAGAGACCCAGTACTTC.

V and J are TRBV5-1 and TRBJ1-1, with D possibly being TRBD1 (6 bases). Germline CDR1 and CDR2: SGHRS and YFSETQ. The CDR3 totals 13 residues. V lost 7 bases to trimming and J lost 2 bases, with 12 bases between them. CDR3 nucleotides: TGCGCCAGCGGACTGACAGGCAACACTGAAGCTTTCTTT. Protein sequence: CASGLTGNTEAFF.

This clone was picked up one time. V is TRBV24-1 and J is TRBJ2-3; D not certain. This CDR3 contains 13 residues. Trimming removed 3 bases at V and 1 base at J, with 4 bases between. Germline V lookup: CDR1 KGHDR, CDR2 SFDVKD. The CDR3 loop reads CATSDGGTDTQYF. Written as DNA, the CDR3 is TGTGCCACCAGTGATGGAGGCACAGATACGCAGTATTTT.

The chain combines TRBV28 with TRBJ2-1, with a possible D match to TRBD2 (6 bases). V gave up 6 bases and J gave up 4 bases, with 19 bases separating them. The CDR3 length is 16 residues. Germline-derived CDR1 and CDR2 are MDHEN and SYDVKM. The CDR3 loop is CASSAPGGLRYNEQFF. The DNA for the CDR3 is TGTGCCAGCAGCGCCCCCGGGGGACTCCGATACAATGAGCAGTTCTTC.

This chain joins TRBV5-1 and TRBJ2-7, with a tentative D call TRBD1 (6 bases). Deletions cut 1 base from V and 3 bases from J, with 20 bases between. Germline V gene data show CDR1 as SGHRS and CDR2 as YFSETQ. This CDR3 region has 17 residues. The DNA of the CDR3 is TGCGCCAGCAGCTTGCCGAGAACAGGGACGCTATACTACGAGCAGTACTTC. It specifies CASSLPRTGTLYYEQYF.

The rearrangement joins TRBV7-8 to TRBJ1-1; 9 nucleotides agree with TRBD1. CDR3 length equals 14 residues. J gave up 8 bases and V 3 bases, and 7 bases lay outside the gene matches. CDR1 SGHVS and CDR2 FQNEAQ come from the germline V gene. The CDR3 protein is CASSLQTGGREAFF. The DNA of the CDR3 is TGTGCCAGCAGCTTGCAAACAGGGGGCAGGGAAGCTTTCTTT. The complete variable domain, with remaining parts taken from reference TRBV7-8 and TRBJ1-1, reads GAGVSQSPRYKVAKRGQDVALRCDPISGHVSLFWYQQALGQGPEFLTYFQNEAQLDKSGLPSDRFFAERPEGSVSTLKIQRTQQEDSAVYLCASSLQTGGREAFFGQGTRLTVV.

The rearrangement joins TRBV7-8 to TRBJ2-7, with D possibly matching TRBD2 (7 bases). This CDR3 region has 18 residues. Germline V CDR1 and CDR2: SGHVS, FQNEAQ. V lost 2 bases to trimming and J lost 2 bases, with 22 bases between them. CDR3 loop: CASSLPRGGGLSPYEQYF. CDR3 sequence (DNA): TGTGCCAGCAGCTTACCCCGAGGCGGGGGCCTCTCGCCCTACGAGCAGTACTTC.

The rearrangement links TRBV12-3 or TRBV12-4 to TRBJ2-1; D uncertain. The V gene lost 3 bases and the J gene lost 8 bases, with 5 bases spanning the gap. CDR3 length: 11 residues. CDR3 bases: TGTGCCAGCAGTTTGGCGTATGAGCAGTTCTTC. Its protein product is CASSLAYEQFF.

As regards this clone: Other DNA sequences in the sample encode the same CDR3. The gene calls are TRBV6-5 and TRBJ1-2, with 7 nucleotides matching TRBD1. Germline-derived CDR1 and CDR2 are MNHEY and SVGAGI. The ends lost 0 bases at V and 4 bases at J; junction bases unmatched: 2. The CDR3 covers 14 residues. The CDR3, as DNA: TGTGCCAGCAGTTACTCGGGACAGACCTATGGCTACACCTTC. The encoded protein is CASSYSGQTYGYTF.

This clone appeared a few times. V usage is TRBV19 and J usage is TRBJ1-5; tentatively, D is TRBD1 (5 bases). The CDR3 spans 16 residues. V was clipped by 3 bases and J by 5 bases, with 17 bases between them. CDR1 is LNHDA and CDR2 is SQIVND in the germline V gene (reference sequence). The CDR3 DNA reads TGTGCCAGTAGTATGAGGGACCTCGGAAGGTATCAGCCCCAGCATTTT. The encoded protein is CASSMRDLGRYQPQHF.

The chain uses TRBV9 and TRBJ1-1; 8 bases line up with TRBD1. The CDR3 has 13 amino acids. V lost 7 bases to trimming and J lost 5 bases; unmatched junction nucleotides: 7. Germline CDR1 and CDR2: SGDLS and YYNGEE. Here the CDR3 DNA reads TGTGCCAGCCGCAGGGGGCCTCCGACTGAAGCTTTCTTT. It yields the protein CASRRGPPTEAFF.

The chain links TRBV30 to TRBJ1-2; no reliable D call. The V end was cut by 0 bases, the J end by 4 bases, with 15 bases between. Germline assignment: CDR1 GTSNPN and CDR2 SVGIG (reference sequence). This CDR3 region has 15 residues. CDR3 DNA: TGTGCCTGGAGTGTTGACCGGACCATTAGCTATGGCTACACCTTC. It yields the protein CAWSVDRTISYGYTF.

The sample holds one count of this clone. V is TRBV28 and J is TRBJ1-4; D unclear. The CDR3 runs 11 residues. CDR1 and CDR2 from the germline V gene are MDHEN and SYDVKM. The germline V and J ends were trimmed by 5 bases and 8 bases, with 6 bases remaining between them. CDR3 sequence (DNA): TGTGCCAGCAGTATTATGGAAAAACTGTTTTTT. Translation: CASSIMEKLFF.

V gene TRBV6-2 or TRBV6-3 combines with J gene TRBJ1-2; D unresolved. This CDR3 spans 12 amino acids. The V end was cut by 4 bases, the J end by 8 bases, with 11 bases between. Germline V CDR1 and CDR2: MNHEY, SVGEGT. In nucleotides, the CDR3 is TGTGCCAGCAGTTCTATCCTATACGGCTACACCTTC. It translates to CASSSILYGYTF.

The chain carries TRBV15 and TRBJ1-6; 11 positions agree with TRBD1. Germline values: CDR1 LNHNV, CDR2 YYDKDF (reference sequence). This CDR3 is 16 amino acids long. After removal of 1 base from V and 9 bases from J, the junction contained 5 bases not matched to a gene. CDR3 in DNA: TGTGCCACCAGCAGAGCTAAAGGACAGGGGGCTTCACCCCTCCACTTT. This gives the protein CATSRAKGQGASPLHF.

V is TRBV13 and J is TRBJ1-6; no clear D. The V end was cut by 2 bases, the J end by 10 bases, with 9 bases between. Germline CDR1 PRHDT, CDR2 FYEKMQ (reference sequence). This CDR3 spans 13 amino acids. This chain's CDR3 is CASSLNRGSPLHF. The CDR3 nucleotides are TGTGCCAGCAGCTTAAACAGAGGCTCACCCCTCCACTTT.

The chain joins TRBV5-4 to TRBJ1-2; the match to TRBD1 covers 7 bases. Germline V CDR1 and CDR2: SGHNT, YYREEE (reference sequence). V gave up 0 bases and J gave up 2 bases; unmatched junction bases: 10. This CDR3 is 17 amino acids long. The CDR3 sequence: CASSLGTGTAVNYGYTF. DNA for the CDR3: TGTGCCAGCAGCTTGGGTACCGGGACAGCGGTAAACTATGGCTACACCTTC.